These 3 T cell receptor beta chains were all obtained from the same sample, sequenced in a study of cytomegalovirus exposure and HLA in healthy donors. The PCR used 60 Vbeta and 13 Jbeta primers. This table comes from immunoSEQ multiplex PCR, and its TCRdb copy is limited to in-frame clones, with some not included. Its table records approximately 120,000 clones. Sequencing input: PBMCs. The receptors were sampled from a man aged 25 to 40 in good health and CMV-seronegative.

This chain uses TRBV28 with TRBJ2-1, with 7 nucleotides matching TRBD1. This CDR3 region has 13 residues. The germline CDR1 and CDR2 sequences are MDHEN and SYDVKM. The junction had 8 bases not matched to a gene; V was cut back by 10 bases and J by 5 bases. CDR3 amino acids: CATSKGADNEQFF. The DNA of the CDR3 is TGTGCCACTTCGAAGGGGGCGGACAATGAGCAGTTCTTC.

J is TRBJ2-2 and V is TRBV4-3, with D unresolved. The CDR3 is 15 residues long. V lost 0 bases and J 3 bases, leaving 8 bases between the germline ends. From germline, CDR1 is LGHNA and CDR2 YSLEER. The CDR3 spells CASSQERRDTGELFF. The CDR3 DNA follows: TGCGCCAGCAGCCAAGAGCGTCGAGACACCGGGGAGCTGTTTTTT.

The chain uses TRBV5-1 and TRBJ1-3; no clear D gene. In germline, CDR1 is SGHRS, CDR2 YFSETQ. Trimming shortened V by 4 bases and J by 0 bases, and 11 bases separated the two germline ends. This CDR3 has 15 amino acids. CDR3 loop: CASSPGPSSGNTIYF. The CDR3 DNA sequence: TGCGCCAGCAGCCCGGGTCCGAGCTCTGGAAACACCATATATTTT.